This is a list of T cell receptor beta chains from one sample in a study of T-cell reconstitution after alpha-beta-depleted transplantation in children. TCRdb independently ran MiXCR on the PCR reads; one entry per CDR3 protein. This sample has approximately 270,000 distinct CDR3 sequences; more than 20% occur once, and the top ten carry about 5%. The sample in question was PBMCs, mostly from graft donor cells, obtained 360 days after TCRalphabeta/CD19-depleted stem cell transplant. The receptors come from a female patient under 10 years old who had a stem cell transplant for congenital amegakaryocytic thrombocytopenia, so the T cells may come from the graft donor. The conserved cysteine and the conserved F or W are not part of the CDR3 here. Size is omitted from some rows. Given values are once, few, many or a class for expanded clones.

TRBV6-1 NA ASSRTSGRTDTQY
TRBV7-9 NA ASRRRDRATDTQY
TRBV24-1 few ATSDRQEVNEQF
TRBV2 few ASSSYLEAF
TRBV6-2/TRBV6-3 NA ASSYTTPLEQY
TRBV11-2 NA ASSLVVWRAANTGELF
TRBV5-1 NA ASSLAEGIETQY
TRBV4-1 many ASSQDSPTRTWETQY
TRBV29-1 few SVEPGRHTLQVDTQY
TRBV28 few ASSFKLPLGRYEQY
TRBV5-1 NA ASSLAGGVSDTQY
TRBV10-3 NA AIRGTGGDGWAEAF
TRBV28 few ASSRSGEPYEQY
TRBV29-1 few SGELNTEAF
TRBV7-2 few ASSLSGTYEQY
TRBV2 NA ASSEEFWSSGITDTQY
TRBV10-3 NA AISERGLDQGEQY
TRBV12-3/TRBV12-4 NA ASGTAGVSLYEQY
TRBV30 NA AWEGGVFMNEQF
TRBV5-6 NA ASRNYNEQF
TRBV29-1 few SGNRDRGADTQY
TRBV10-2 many ASKVVPVQKETQY
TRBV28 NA ASSPPGTPIESQ
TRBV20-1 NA SASREGRTNEKLF
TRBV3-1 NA ASSQASETDTQY
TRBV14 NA ASSQTGQLRVRPYNEQF
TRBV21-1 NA ASTSDRGGTEAF
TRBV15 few ATSRGRGRDSTDTQY
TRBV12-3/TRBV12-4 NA ASRRLVAGELF
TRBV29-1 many SVEERGRTDTQY
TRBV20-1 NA SARPGVANTGELF
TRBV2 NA ASTREGETQY
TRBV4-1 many ASSQEIAGGPWVTDTQY
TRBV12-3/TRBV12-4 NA ASSLGGVSEAF
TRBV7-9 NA AGGQMETQY
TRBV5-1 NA ASSLWGTDGGPQH
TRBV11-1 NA ASSPLSGRSTLLASKY
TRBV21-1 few ASSKTGLPPYNEQF
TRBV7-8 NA ASSIGQVDYEQY
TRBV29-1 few SVGRTSEGTEAF
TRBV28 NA ASRLQGDYGYT
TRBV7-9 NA ASSESSLREQY
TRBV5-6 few ASSSYGVGAF
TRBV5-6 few ASSLGDRGTGELF
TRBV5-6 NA ASSLGPSGQETQY
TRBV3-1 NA ASSPQGAEEQF
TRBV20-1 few SARDMREGNTGELF
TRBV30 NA AWSTGFGTDYGYT
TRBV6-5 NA ASSYRGYSSPLH
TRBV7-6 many ASSLEGGLAGGGEQY